A single sample gave rise to the 29 T cell receptor beta chains below, sequenced in a study of blood T cells in healthy people across ages. Together with a sample-barcoded 5' primer, a J-beta primer mix was included in a second PCR lasting roughly 6 to 12 cycles. TCRdb called the 5' RACE reads again in MiXCR, with one record for every CDR3 protein. Of some 780,000 distinct CDR3 sequences in the sample, approximately 60% are singletons; the top ten hold around 25%. The source material was blood. These receptors originate from a man in his forties in good health.

V gene TRBV2 combines with J gene TRBJ1-1; D gene unclear. V lost 7 bases, J lost 1 base, and 16 bases lay in between. The germline CDR1 and CDR2 sequences are SNHLY and FYNNEI. There are 15 residues in the CDR3. CDR3 coding DNA: TGTGCCAGCAAACCCCCGGACCTAACGAACACTGAAGCTTTCTTT. Protein: CASKPPDLTNTEAFF.

The rearrangement joins TRBV30 to TRBJ1-2; no reliable D call. V was pared by 2 bases and J by 5 bases, with 18 bases between. CDR3 length: 15 residues. Germline CDR1 reads GTSNPN; CDR2 reads SVGIG (reference sequence). The CDR3 loop is CAWSYSYYSSYGYTF. In DNA, the CDR3 is TGTGCCTGGAGTTATTCTTATTACTCCTCATATGGCTACACCTTC.

The chain combines TRBV21-1 with TRBJ1-2; the table's D gene call, TRBD1, was not cross checked with the DNA. TRBV21-1 is a listed pseudogene. The CDR3 is made up of 17 amino acids. DNA of the CDR3: TGTGCCAGCAGCAAGGGGACAGGGGTTCCCCGTGTCTATGGCTACACCTTC. This gives the protein CASSKGTGVPRVYGYTF.

The J gene is TRBJ2-1, the V gene TRBV7-9; TRBD1 or TRBD2 may be the D gene (6 bases each). Per the germline V gene, CDR1 is SEHNR and CDR2 is FQNEAQ (reference sequence). The CDR3 totals 14 residues. The V and J ends lost 6 bases and 7 bases respectively, with 16 bases between them. The CDR3 sequence: CASRPGAGRNEQFF. As DNA, the CDR3 is TGTGCCAGCAGACCGGGGGCAGGGAGAAATGAGCAGTTCTTC.

The V call is TRBV10-2, the J call TRBJ1-2; maybe TRBD1 (5 bases). The V and J ends lost 0 bases and 0 bases respectively, with 5 bases between them. CDR1 and CDR2 (germline): WSHSY, SAAADI. This CDR3 is 14 amino acids long. This CDR3 reads CASSESTANYGYTF. CDR3 nucleotide sequence: TGCGCCAGCAGTGAGTCGACAGCTAACTATGGCTACACCTTC.

This clonotype was picked up a small number of times. The chain couples TRBV10-3 to TRBJ2-7; D is unclear. The V gene's germline CDR1 is ENHRY and CDR2 SYGVKD. Trimming took off 4 bases at V and 3 bases at J, with 10 bases between the two ends. The CDR3 contains 13 residues. The CDR3 DNA follows: TGTGCCATCAGTGTAAACGGTCTCTACGAGCAGTACTTC. Encoded protein: CAISVNGLYEQYF.

The rearrangement uses TRBV20-1 and TRBJ2-5, with 7 bases lining up with TRBD1. In germline, CDR1 is DFQATT, CDR2 SNEGSKA (reference sequence). The CDR3 is made up of 14 amino acids. After removal of 6 bases from V and 4 bases from J, the junction contained 11 bases not matched to a gene. In DNA, the CDR3 is TGCAGTGCATGGGGTGACAGGGACCCAGAGACCCAGTACTTC. Its translation: CSAWGDRDPETQYF.

The rearrangement uses TRBV25-1 and TRBJ2-5; 7 nucleotides agree with TRBD1. CDR1 and CDR2 (germline): MGHDK, SYGVNS. Germline trimming cut 7 bases from V and 4 bases from J; bases unmatched to any gene: 6. CDR3 length: 13 amino acids. The CDR3 here is CASKGGWGETQYF. The CDR3 region has the DNA TGTGCCAGCAAAGGGGGCTGGGGAGAGACCCAGTACTTC.

V is TRBV2 and J is TRBJ1-4, with 10 bases identical to TRBD1. The CDR3 runs 17 residues. From germline, CDR1 is SNHLY and CDR2 FYNNEI. The junction had 8 bases not matched to a gene; V was cut back by 7 bases and J by 0 bases. This chain's CDR3 is CASTADRGAPTNEKLFF. The CDR3 bases are TGTGCCAGCACGGCGGACAGGGGGGCGCCAACTAATGAAAAACTGTTTTTT.

This clonotype was seen a handful of times. CDR3 nucleotide sequence: TGTGCCAGCAGTTTTAGGAGGGGGATAACAGATACGCAGTATTTT. It codes for CASSFRRGITDTQYF. J is TRBJ2-3 and V is TRBV12-3 or TRBV12-4; either TRBD1 or TRBD2 may fit D (6 bases each). The CDR3 is 15 residues long. Trimming took 3 bases from V and 3 from J, leaving 13 bases between them.

This clonotype was recorded once. The chain has TRBV20-1 and TRBJ2-1; D not resolved. V lost 5 bases to trimming and J lost 1 base, with 18 bases between them. The CDR3 totals 16 residues. The germline CDR1 and CDR2 sequences are DFQATT and SNEGSKA (reference sequence). As DNA, the CDR3 is TGCAGTGCTCTAACCGGGCCGACGTTATCCTACAATGAGCAGTTCTTC. Translating it yields CSALTGPTLSYNEQFF.

Concerning this clonotype: Possible read error: a much larger clone is one base away. This sequence joins TRBV11-2 and TRBJ2-4; 7 bases map to TRBD1. The J call may be mistaken, given a closer DNA end match to TRBJ2-7. CDR3 length: 13 residues. CDR1 SGHAT and CDR2 FQNNGV come from the germline V gene. The DNA of the CDR3 is TGTGCCAGCAGCTTCGGACAGGCCTACGAGCAGTACTTC. The encoded protein is CASSFGQAYEQYF.

The chain employs TRBV12-3 or TRBV12-4 and TRBJ2-7; 10 bases are shared with TRBD2. With V trimmed by 6 bases and J by 6 bases, 8 bases remained unmatched. The CDR3 runs to 14 residues. The CDR3 coding sequence is TGTGCCAGCAGCAAGAGCGGGGGGGCCCTCGAGCAGTACTTC. Translation: CASSKSGGALEQYF.

The genes are TRBV20-1 and TRBJ1-5; weak D call: TRBD1 (6 bases). With 2 bases removed from V and 6 bases from J, the gap between germline ends came to 11 bases. The CDR3 totals 13 residues. Germline values: CDR1 DFQATT, CDR2 SNEGSKA (reference sequence). The CDR3 nucleotides read TGCAGTGCTAGATTTGCCAGGGGTCAGCCCCAGCATTTT. It is translated as CSARFARGQPQHF.

This clonotype was seen at least ten times. The rearrangement links TRBV5-1 to TRBJ2-1; D is unresolved. Germline loops: CDR1 SGHRS, CDR2 YFSETQ. The length of the CDR3 is 12 residues. Between the trimmed V and J ends, which lost 0 bases and 7 bases, there was a span of 5 bases. Here the CDR3 DNA reads TGCGCCAGCAGCTTGGAAGGGAATGAGCAGTTCTTC. It specifies CASSLEGNEQFF.

CDR3 sequence (DNA): TGTGCCAGCAGTTTCTTGTCGGGAGCGGGCGAGCAGTTCTTC. Protein sequence: CASSFLSGAGEQFF. The rearrangement links TRBV12-3 or TRBV12-4 to TRBJ2-1, with D possibly being TRBD2 (6 bases). V lost 3 bases and J 10 bases, leaving 16 bases between the germline ends. The CDR3 contains 14 residues.

This clonotype was observed a single time. The chain recombines TRBV23-1 with TRBJ2-2, with TRBD2 as a possible D gene (7 bases). TRBV23-1 is known as an ORF, though its function is uncertain. The CDR3 runs to 17 residues. V was pared by 1 base and J by 4 bases, with 16 bases between. This CDR3 reads CASSQWSGGSGTGELFF. The CDR3 nucleotides read TGCGCCAGCAGTCAATGGTCGGGGGGCTCGGGCACCGGGGAGCTGTTTTTT.

This clonotype was observed once. The J gene is TRBJ1-5, the V gene TRBV7-8; no clear D. In germline, CDR1 is SGHVS, CDR2 FQNEAQ. The CDR3 has 14 residues. V was pared by 5 bases and J by 0 bases, with 8 bases between. In DNA form, the CDR3 reads TGTGCCAGCAGCCTACACGATAGCAATCAGCCCCAGCATTTT. Its translation is CASSLHDSNQPQHF.

This rearrangement joins TRBV3-1 to TRBJ1-1; no reliable D call. V was shortened by 3 bases and J by 8 bases, with 10 bases between the two germline ends. The V gene's germline CDR1 is LGHDT and CDR2 YNNKEL (reference sequence). CDR3 length: 12 amino acids. The CDR3 bases are TGTGCCAGCAGCCAGCCTAGAGGGGAAGCTTTCTTT. Its translation is CASSQPRGEAFF.

The chain combines TRBV20-1 with TRBJ2-7, with 10 bases lining up with TRBD2. Germline CDR1 reads DFQATT; CDR2 reads SNEGSKA (reference sequence). The CDR3 extends over 15 amino acids. The ends lost 3 bases at V and 4 bases at J; junction bases unmatched: 9. The CDR3 region is CSASSASGSGYEQYF. The CDR3 bases are TGCAGTGCTAGTTCGGCTAGCGGGAGTGGATACGAGCAGTACTTC.

This clonotype was counted between two and nine times. This sequence joins TRBV4-2 and TRBJ2-1; TRBD2 aligns across 13 bases. Germline CDR1 reads LGHNA; CDR2 reads YNFKEQ. Germline trimming cut 2 bases from V and 7 bases from J; bases unmatched to any gene: 5. The CDR3 contains 16 residues. CDR3: CASSQWTSGSGNEQFF. The CDR3 nucleotides read TGTGCCAGCAGCCAATGGACTAGCGGGAGCGGTAATGAGCAGTTCTTC.

V is TRBV4-1 and J is TRBJ1-5; 7 bases fit TRBD1. The V segment lost 5 bases and the J segment 3 bases; nucleotides outside the gene matches: 7. The CDR3 runs to 15 residues. Germline-derived CDR1 and CDR2 are MGHRA and YSYEKL. Here the CDR3 reads CASSGRDSINQPQHF. In nucleotides, the CDR3 is TGCGCCAGCAGCGGTCGGGACAGCATCAATCAGCCCCAGCATTTT.

The rearrangement joins TRBV28 to TRBJ2-3; possibly TRBD1 or TRBD2 for D (6 bases each). Trimming took off 2 bases at V and 2 bases at J, with 26 bases between the two ends. CDR3 length: 20 amino acids. Germline CDR1 is MDHEN and CDR2 is SYDVKM. The DNA for the CDR3 is TGTGCCAGCAGTTTACCCTCCAGGGGTAGCGGACTACTAGTCACAGATACGCAGTATTTT. It codes for CASSLPSRGSGLLVTDTQYF.

The V and J genes are TRBV7-9 and TRBJ2-4; D not certain. Judging by the DNA end, TRBJ2-7 fits better; the J call may be wrong. CDR1 is SEHNR, CDR2 FQNEAQ, per germline (reference sequence). The CDR3 spans 13 residues. This chain's CDR3 is CASSSTEVYEQYF. The CDR3 DNA follows: TGTGCCAGCAGCTCCACAGAGGTGTACGAGCAGTACTTC.

Only a few counts were recorded for this clonotype. V usage is TRBV20-1 and J usage is TRBJ1-5; no clear D gene. V dropped 4 bases and J dropped 1 base, with 11 bases sitting between them. CDR1 and CDR2 (germline): DFQATT, SNEGSKA (reference sequence). This CDR3 is built from 14 residues. CDR3 in amino acids: CSANLDPSNQPQHF. The CDR3 DNA reads as TGCAGTGCTAACCTGGACCCAAGCAATCAGCCCCAGCATTTT.

The J gene is TRBJ1-1, the V gene TRBV11-1, with TRBD1 identical over 9 bases. Germline V gives CDR1 SGHAT, CDR2 FQDESV (reference sequence). The CDR3 totals 15 residues. After removal of 3 bases from V and 7 bases from J, the junction contained 9 bases not matched to a gene. Written as DNA, the CDR3 is TGTGCCAGCAGCTTTATAAGGACAGGGGAATTTGAAGCTTTCTTT. It specifies CASSFIRTGEFEAFF.

The chain is built from TRBV12-3 or TRBV12-4 and TRBJ1-1, with 8 positions matching TRBD1. Trimming cost V 5 bases and J 3 bases; bases outside gene matches: 5. The length of the CDR3 is 14 residues. The CDR3 nucleotides read TGTGCCAGCAGTGTTCAGGGGGCGGACACTGAAGCTTTCTTT. The encoded protein is CASSVQGADTEAFF.

This clonotype was observed a handful of times. This rearrangement joins TRBV12-3 or TRBV12-4 to TRBJ1-5, with 7 bases matching TRBD1. This CDR3 has 13 residues. Germline trimming cut 6 bases from V and 7 bases from J; bases unmatched to any gene: 6. The CDR3 nucleotides are TGTGCCAGCAGCCTTACAGGGGACCAGCCCCAGCATTTT. Translation gives CASSLTGDQPQHF.

This clonotype has a handful of counts. This sequence joins TRBV29-1 and TRBJ2-5; TRBD1 matches 11 bases. V lost 1 base, J lost 9 bases, and 7 bases stayed unmatched. Germline CDR1 reads SQVTM; CDR2 reads ANQGSEA. The CDR3 sequence is 14 residues long. The CDR3 DNA sequence: TGCAGCGTTGAAGGGACAGGGGGCAGGAGGGCCCAGTACTTC. The encoded protein is CSVEGTGGRRAQYF.